This T cell receptor beta chain was obtained from a study of radiotherapy plus CTLA-4 blockade in lung cancer. Points on this clone: The target antigen is unknown.

Libraries were prepared by immunoSEQ multiplex PCR; TCRdb keeps only in-frame clonotypes and omits some of them. The sample lists about 120,000 clones, around 90% seen once, with about 7% in the top ten. In germline, CDR1 is SEHNR, CDR2 FQNEAQ (reference sequence). The CDR3 extends over 14 amino acids. With 6 bases clipped from V and 3 bases from J, the junction kept 3 bases outside the gene matches. Findings of the study overall: The best prediction of response reportedly came from early blood T cell clone dynamics, with interferon-beta. After treatment with radiotherapy plus ipilimumab, TCR clones that came from the tumor expanded in blood.

This receptor was taken from a human donor with non-small cell lung cancer that progressed on radiotherapy plus ipilimumab. The specimen was peripheral blood, collected from a patient treated with radiotherapy plus ipilimumab. The chain employs TRBV7-9 and TRBJ2-7; 12 bases line up with TRBD2. In nucleotides, the CDR3 is TGTGCCAGCAGTCCACTAGCGGGAGGCTACGAGCAGTACTTC. This sequence encodes CASSPLAGGYEQYF. Complete variable domain (other parts from reference TRBV7-9 and TRBJ2-7): DTGVSQNPRHKITKRGQNVTFRCDPISEHNRLYWYRQTLGQGPEFLTYFQNEAQLEKSRLLSDRFSAERPKGSFSTLEIQRTEQGDSAMYLCASSPLAGGYEQYFGPGTRLTVT.